The 20 T cell receptor beta chains listed next were all sequenced from one sample in a study of blood T cell repertoires in COVID-19. TCRdb keeps only in-frame clones here, not all; method: immunoSEQ multiplex PCR. The data show 75,000 to 95,000 clones, 88% seen once. Source material: peripheral blood. The receptors were sampled from a woman of 80 years or more with acute or convalescent COVID-19.

The J gene is TRBJ2-1, the V gene TRBV5-6, with a tentative D call TRBD1 (5 bases). The V gene's germline CDR1 is SGHDT and CDR2 YYEEEE. Trimming took off 4 bases at V and 8 bases at J, with 16 bases between the two ends. The CDR3 runs to 14 residues. Here the CDR3 reads CASSPRTPFHEQFF. The CDR3 DNA sequence: TGTGCCAGCAGCCCCCGGACACCATTCCATGAGCAGTTCTTC.

The CDR3 loop is CASSLVVGGPPYEQYF. In DNA, the CDR3 is TGCGCCAGCAGCTTGGTGGTGGGAGGGCCCCCCTACGAGCAGTACTTC. The chain joins TRBV5-1 to TRBJ2-7; 7 nucleotides agree with TRBD2. The CDR3 is made up of 16 amino acids. Germline lookup yields CDR1 SGHRS and CDR2 YFSETQ. V dropped 0 bases and J dropped 2; count of bases not matched to a gene: 8.

J is TRBJ2-1 and V is TRBV4-3, with a weak D call TRBD2 (5 bases). Looked up from germline, CDR1 is LGHNA and CDR2 is YSLEER. The CDR3 totals 11 residues. V lost 4 bases and J 9 bases, leaving 7 bases between the germline ends. The CDR3 DNA follows: TGCGCCAGCAGCCGCGGAGGTGAGCAGTTCTTC. This codes for CASSRGGEQFF.

This sequence joins TRBV6-5 and TRBJ1-2; D perhaps matches TRBD1 (6 bases). Germline V lookup: CDR1 MNHEY, CDR2 SVGAGI. Deletions cut 4 bases from V and 8 bases from J, with 14 bases between. The CDR3 contains 13 residues. The CDR3 nucleotides read TGTGCCAGCAGTTTCACACAGGGAGCCGGCTACACCTTC. It is translated as CASSFTQGAGYTF.

The CDR3 nucleotides read TGTGCCAGCAGCCAAGGCGGTAGCGAAGGATACGAGCAGTACTTC. This translates into CASSQGGSEGYEQYF. The chain carries TRBV4-2 and TRBJ2-7, with D maybe TRBD2 (5 bases). The germline gives CDR1 LGHNA, CDR2 YNFKEQ. The CDR3 runs 15 residues. Deletions cut 1 base from V and 4 bases from J, with 14 bases between.

The J gene is TRBJ1-2, the V gene TRBV5-1; 9 bases fit TRBD1. Germline V gene data show CDR1 as SGHRS and CDR2 as YFSETQ. The CDR3 is 16 amino acids. V was clipped by 3 bases and J by 4 bases; unmatched bases: 10. CDR3 in amino acids: CASSWVDRGVPYGYTF. CDR3 coding DNA: TGCGCCAGCAGCTGGGTTGACAGGGGGGTTCCCTATGGCTACACCTTC.

The genes are TRBV15 and TRBJ1-2; 11 nucleotides match TRBD1. Per germline, CDR1 LNHNV and CDR2 YYDKDF (reference sequence). V trimming: 3 bases; J trimming: 2 bases; junction bases outside the gene matches: 2. This CDR3 spans 15 amino acids. The CDR3 sequence: CATSRGTGGNYGYTF. The CDR3, as DNA: TGTGCCACCAGCAGGGGGACAGGGGGGAACTATGGCTACACCTTC.

The chain links TRBV29-1 to TRBJ1-2; D not certain. Trimming left V 7 bases short and J 7 bases short, with 7 bases between. The CDR3 loop spans 9 amino acids. In germline, CDR1 is SQVTM, CDR2 ANQGSEA. The CDR3 DNA sequence: TGCAGCGCCAGTGGTGGCTACACCTTC. Translating gives CSASGGYTF.

The V gene is TRBV9, the J gene TRBJ1-4; the D is unclear. V dropped 10 bases and J dropped 7 bases, with 20 bases sitting between them. The CDR3 is made up of 14 amino acids. Germline values: CDR1 SGDLS, CDR2 YYNGEE. As DNA, the CDR3 is TGTGCCTCTTCAGGCGGGGATGCCAGTGAAAAACTGTTTTTT. It yields the protein CASSGGDASEKLFF.

The gene calls are TRBV18 and TRBJ1-3, with D maybe TRBD1 (5 bases). CDR3 size: 15 residues. V shed 3 bases and J shed 3 bases, with 12 bases lying between them. Germline V gene lookup returns CDR1 KGHSH and CDR2 LQKENI. This CDR3 is CASSPSGRGGNTIYF. The CDR3 DNA is TGTGCCAGCTCACCCTCCGGTAGGGGTGGAAACACCATATATTTT.

The rearrangement links TRBV5-6 to TRBJ2-3; D gene uncertain. The V and J ends lost 1 base and 0 bases respectively, with 9 bases between them. The germline CDR1 and CDR2 sequences are SGHDT and YYEEEE. The length of the CDR3 is 15 residues. As DNA, the CDR3 is TGTGCCAGCAGCTTGAAGGAGAGAAGCACAGATACGCAGTATTTT. Translated, it gives CASSLKERSTDTQYF.

This clone is a singleton in its sample. The chain combines TRBV14 with TRBJ2-1, with D tentatively TRBD1 (6 bases). CDR1 is SGHDN and CDR2 is FVKESK in the germline V gene. This CDR3 has 13 residues. Between the trimmed V and J ends, which lost 4 bases and 6 bases, there was a span of 10 bases. For the CDR3, the DNA is TGTGCCAGCAGCCCTACAGGGTTCAATGAGCAGTTCTTC. This translates into CASSPTGFNEQFF.

This chain links TRBV30 with TRBJ1-2; D is ambiguous. The CDR3 consists of 12 residues. Germline V gene data show CDR1 as GTSNPN and CDR2 as SVGIG (reference sequence). V lost 3 bases to trimming and J lost 10 bases, with 15 bases between them. DNA of the CDR3: TGTGCCTGGAGGGGGTTTAGCGAGGCCTACACCTTC. Translating it yields CAWRGFSEAYTF.

CDR3 sequence (DNA): TGCGCCAGCAGCCTAACAGGGCTGTCTGAAGCTTTCTTT. It is translated as CASSLTGLSEAFF. This chain connects TRBV5-1 to TRBJ1-1; tentatively, D is TRBD1 (6 bases). The CDR3 sequence is 13 residues long. The germline V gene encodes CDR1 SGHRS and CDR2 YFSETQ. V was trimmed by 4 bases and J by 6 bases, leaving 13 bases between them. The variable domain in full, completed from reference TRBV5-1 and TRBJ1-1, reads KAGVTQTPRYLIKTRGQQVTLSCSPISGHRSVSWYQQTPGQGLQFLFEYFSETQRNKGNFPGRFSGRQFSNSRSEMNVSTLELGDSALYLCASSLTGLSEAFFGQGTRLTVV.

The V gene is TRBV28, the J gene TRBJ2-5, with unresolved D. Trimming cost V 2 bases and J 5 bases, with 6 bases left between them. Germline V gene data show CDR1 as MDHEN and CDR2 as SYDVKM. This CDR3 contains 12 residues. As DNA, the CDR3 is TGTGCCAGCAGTTTAATTATTGAGACCCAGTACTTC. Protein product: CASSLIIETQYF.

The chain carries TRBV13 and TRBJ2-2; 9 bases align to TRBD1. This CDR3 has 18 amino acids. With V trimmed by 5 bases and J by 6 bases, 16 bases remained unmatched. Per the germline V gene, CDR1 is PRHDT and CDR2 is FYEKMQ (reference sequence). CDR3 bases: TGTGCCAGCAGCACGGGACTACCGGGACAGGGAATTTCCGGGGAGCTGTTTTTT. This translates into CASSTGLPGQGISGELFF.

This chain connects TRBV24-1 to TRBJ2-1, with D possibly matching TRBD1 (5 bases). The CDR3 has 13 residues. Looked up from germline, CDR1 is KGHDR and CDR2 is SFDVKD. V was trimmed by 6 bases and J by 7 bases, leaving 12 bases between them. The CDR3, as DNA: TGTGCCACCAGTATGACAGTTTGGAATGAGCAGTTCTTC. It specifies CATSMTVWNEQFF.

This clone was seen just once. This rearrangement joins TRBV27 to TRBJ2-5; TRBD1 agrees at 8 bases. The CDR3 contains 15 residues. After removal of 5 bases from V and 1 base from J, the junction contained 6 bases not matched to a gene. Looked up from germline, CDR1 is MNHEY and CDR2 is SMNVEV (reference sequence). For the CDR3, the DNA is TGTGCCAGCAGTGAACTCAGGGGGCCCCAAGAGACCCAGTACTTC. Translation: CASSELRGPQETQYF.

The rearrangement links TRBV10-1 to TRBJ1-5; D is possibly TRBD1 (6 bases). V lost 2 bases and J lost 8, with 22 bases in between. This CDR3 has 17 amino acids. Germline CDR1 and CDR2: WNHNN and SYGVQD (reference sequence). The CDR3 sequence is CASSENDGTPVGKPQHF. CDR3 sequence (DNA): TGCGCCAGCAGTGAGAATGACGGGACACCGGTCGGGAAGCCCCAGCATTTT.

The V gene is TRBV9, the J gene TRBJ2-3; 12 nucleotides agree with TRBD2. The CDR3 contains 18 residues. Germline CDR1 is SGDLS and CDR2 is YYNGEE. The junction had 17 bases not matched to a gene; V was cut back by 6 bases and J by 6 bases. The CDR3 region has the DNA TGTGCCAGCACCCCTAACCGGGCTAGCGGGAGGGGAGTCGATACGCAGTATTTT. It translates to CASTPNRASGRGVDTQYF. The whole variable domain, remainder taken from reference TRBV9 and TRBJ2-3, is DSGVTQTPKHLITATGQRVTLRCSPRSGDLSVYWYQQSLDQGLQFLIQYYNGEERAKGNILERFSAQQFPDLHSELNLSSLELGDSALYFCASTPNRASGRGVDTQYFGPGTRLTVL.